One T cell receptor (beta chain) is described in this entry. Its cognate antigen is unknown. The sample belongs to a study of shared clonotypes between healthy human individuals. In the study overall: Three CD4 naive, three CD4 memory, two CD8 naive and one CD8 memory plate were used per donor. Study-wide results and limits: Incomplete sequencing of sorted subsets was indicated by rarefaction despite large depth.

On sorted subsets, replicate PCRs used 200 to 250 ng DNA, or 25,000 to 35,000 T cell genomes. Some clones are missing from TCRdb's copy, which holds only in-frame ones; the method was immunoSEQ multiplex PCR. The sample contains about 580,000 clones, 95% to 98% of which appear only once. In the naive CD8 group, cells lacked CD45RO and were positively selected for CCR7, so terminally differentiated effector memory CD45RA+ cells were left out. The sequenced sample was naive CD8+ T cells sorted from blood. This receptor was taken from a man aged 30 to 45 in good health.

The CDR3 bases are TGTGCCAGCAGTTCCCTGGGCATCGGGGAGACCCAGTACTTC. Its translation: CASSSLGIGETQYF. This chain joins TRBV27 and TRBJ2-5, with no clear D. The germline CDR1 and CDR2 sequences are MNHEY and SMNVEV (reference sequence). Trimming shortened V by 4 bases and J by 5 bases, and 14 bases separated the two germline ends. The CDR3 length is 14 residues.